This T cell receptor (beta chain) was profiled in a study of T cell responses to AZD1222 COVID-19 vaccine. Trimming removed 1 base from V and 7 bases from J, with 19 bases in between. The CDR3 loop spans 17 amino acids. Germline CDR1 SGHTA, CDR2 FQGNSA. The assay was immunoSEQ multiplex PCR, and TCRdb's table has in-frame clones only and misses some. The sample shows approximately 100,000 clones, nearly 90% of them seen only once. The chain is built from TRBV7-2 and TRBJ1-4; D unclear. Material: peripheral blood, obtained on day 0 of MenACWY control vaccination. The TCR originated in an adult in good health. The chain's CDR3 is CASSLGFLAGGGEKLFF. As DNA, the CDR3 is TGTGCCAGCAGCTTAGGTTTCTTAGCGGGTGGAGGTGAAAAACTGTTTTTT.